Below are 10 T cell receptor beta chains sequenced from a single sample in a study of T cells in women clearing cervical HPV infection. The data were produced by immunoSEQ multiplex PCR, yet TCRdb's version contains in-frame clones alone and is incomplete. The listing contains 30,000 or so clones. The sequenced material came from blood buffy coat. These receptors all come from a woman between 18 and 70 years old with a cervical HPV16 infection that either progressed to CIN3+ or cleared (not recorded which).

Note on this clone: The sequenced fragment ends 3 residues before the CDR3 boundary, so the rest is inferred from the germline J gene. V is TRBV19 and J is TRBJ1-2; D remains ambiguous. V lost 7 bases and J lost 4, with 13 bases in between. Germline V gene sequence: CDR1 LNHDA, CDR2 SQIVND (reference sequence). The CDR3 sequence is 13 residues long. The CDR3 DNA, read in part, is TGTGCCAGTACCTTCTTTGACTCCTATGGC. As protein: CASTFFDSYG. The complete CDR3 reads CASTFFDSYGYTF.

The part of the CDR3 DNA that was read is TGCAGTGCTAGAGACTTCCAGGGGCGCGAGGGC. This gives the protein CSARDFQGREG. The whole CDR3 sequence is CSARDFQGREGYTF. The chain is built from TRBV20-1 and TRBJ1-2, with a weak D call TRBD1 (6 bases). The read ends 3 residues before the CDR3 terminus; that terminus is restored from the germline J gene. The CDR3 extends over 14 amino acids. CDR1 and CDR2 from the germline V gene are DFQATT and SNEGSKA (reference sequence).

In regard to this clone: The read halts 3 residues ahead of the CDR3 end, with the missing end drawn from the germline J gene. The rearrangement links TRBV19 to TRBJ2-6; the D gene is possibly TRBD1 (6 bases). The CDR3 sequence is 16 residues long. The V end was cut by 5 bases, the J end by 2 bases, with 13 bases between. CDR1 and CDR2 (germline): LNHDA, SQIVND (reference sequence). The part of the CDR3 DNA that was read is TGTGCCAGTAGTGCGCAAGGGGGAGCTGGGGCCAACGTC. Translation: CASSAQGGAGANV. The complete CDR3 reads CASSAQGGAGANVLTF.

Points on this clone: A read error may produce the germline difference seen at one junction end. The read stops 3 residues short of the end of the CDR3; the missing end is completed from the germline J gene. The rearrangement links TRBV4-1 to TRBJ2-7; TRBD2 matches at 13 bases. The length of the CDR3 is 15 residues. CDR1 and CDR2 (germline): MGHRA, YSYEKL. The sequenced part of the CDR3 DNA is TGCACCAGCAGCCCACGACTAGCGGGAGGAGGCGAG. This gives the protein CTSSPRLAGGGE. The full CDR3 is CTSSPRLAGGGEQYF.

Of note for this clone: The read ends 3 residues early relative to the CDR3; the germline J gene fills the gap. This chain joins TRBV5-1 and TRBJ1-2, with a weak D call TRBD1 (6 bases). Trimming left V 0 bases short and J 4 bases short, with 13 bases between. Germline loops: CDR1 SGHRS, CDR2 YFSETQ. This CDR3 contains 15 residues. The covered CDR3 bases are TGCGCCAGCAGCTTGGATCCAGGGGCCGGCTATGGC. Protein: CASSLDPGAGYG. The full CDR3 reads CASSLDPGAGYGYTF.

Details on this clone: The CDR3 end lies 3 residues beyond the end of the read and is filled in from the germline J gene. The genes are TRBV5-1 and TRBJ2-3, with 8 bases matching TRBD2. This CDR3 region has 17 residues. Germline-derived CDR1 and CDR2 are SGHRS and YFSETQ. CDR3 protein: CASSLRSGGQGKETQYF. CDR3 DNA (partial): TGCGCCAGCAGCTTGCGGAGCGGGGGCCAGGGGAAAGAGACG.

The CDR3 bases that were read are TGTGCCAGTAGTGAACAGGGAGTTAACACCGGGGAG. This codes for CASSEQGVNTGE. The whole CDR3 is CASSEQGVNTGELFF. The chain links TRBV19 to TRBJ2-2; a possible D gene is TRBD1 (6 bases). The CDR3 end falls 3 residues outside the read, so it is completed with the germline J gene. The germline V and J ends were trimmed by 5 bases and 2 bases, with 12 bases remaining between them. The CDR3 sequence is 15 residues long. Germline loops: CDR1 LNHDA, CDR2 SQIVND (reference sequence).

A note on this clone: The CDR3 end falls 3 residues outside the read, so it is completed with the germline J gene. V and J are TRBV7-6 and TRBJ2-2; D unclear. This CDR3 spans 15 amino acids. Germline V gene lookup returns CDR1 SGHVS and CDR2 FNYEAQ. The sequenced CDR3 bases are TGTGCCAGCACCTCCTTGCCGCCCTATAATTCACCG. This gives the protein CASTSLPPYNSP. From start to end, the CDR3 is CASTSLPPYNSPLFF.

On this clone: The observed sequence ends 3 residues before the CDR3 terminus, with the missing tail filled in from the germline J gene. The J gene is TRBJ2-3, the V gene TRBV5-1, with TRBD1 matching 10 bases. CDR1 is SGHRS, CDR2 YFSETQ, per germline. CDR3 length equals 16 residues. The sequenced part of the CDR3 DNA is TGCGCCAGCAGCTCCCCAGGGAGACAGGGGGCCGAGACG. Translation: CASSSPGRQGAET. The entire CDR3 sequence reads CASSSPGRQGAETQYF.

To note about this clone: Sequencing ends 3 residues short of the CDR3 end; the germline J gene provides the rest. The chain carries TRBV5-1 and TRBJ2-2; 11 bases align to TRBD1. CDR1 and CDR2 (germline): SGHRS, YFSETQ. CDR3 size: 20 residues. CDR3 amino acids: CASSLVPGTGGMAVYSPLFF. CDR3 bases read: TGCGCCAGCAGCTTGGTACCCGGGACAGGGGGAATGGCGGTCTATTCACCG.